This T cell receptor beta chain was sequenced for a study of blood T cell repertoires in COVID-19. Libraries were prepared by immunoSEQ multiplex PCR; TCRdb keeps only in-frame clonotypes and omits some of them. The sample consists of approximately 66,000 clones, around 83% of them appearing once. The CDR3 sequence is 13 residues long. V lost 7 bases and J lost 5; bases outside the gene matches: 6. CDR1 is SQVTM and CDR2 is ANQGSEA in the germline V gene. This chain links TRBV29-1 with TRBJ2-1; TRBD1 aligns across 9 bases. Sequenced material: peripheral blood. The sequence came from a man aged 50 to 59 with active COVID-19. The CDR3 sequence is CSGAGQGHNEQFF. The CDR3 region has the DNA TGCAGCGGTGCGGGACAGGGCCACAATGAGCAGTTCTTC.